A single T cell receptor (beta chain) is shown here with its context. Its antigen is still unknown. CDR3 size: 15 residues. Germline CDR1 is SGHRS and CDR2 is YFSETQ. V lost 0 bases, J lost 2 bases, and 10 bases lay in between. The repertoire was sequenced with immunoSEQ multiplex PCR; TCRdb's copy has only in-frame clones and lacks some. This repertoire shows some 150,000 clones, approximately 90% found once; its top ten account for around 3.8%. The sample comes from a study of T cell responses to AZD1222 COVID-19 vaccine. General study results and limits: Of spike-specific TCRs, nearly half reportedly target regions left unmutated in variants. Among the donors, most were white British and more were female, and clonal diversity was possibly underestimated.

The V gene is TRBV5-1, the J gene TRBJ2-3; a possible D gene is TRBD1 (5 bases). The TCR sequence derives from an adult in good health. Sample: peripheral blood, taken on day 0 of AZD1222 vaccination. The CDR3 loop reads CASSLGGKSTDTQYF. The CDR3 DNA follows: TGCGCCAGCAGCTTGGGGGGCAAGTCCACAGATACGCAGTATTTT.